This note documents a single T cell receptor (beta chain) sequence. Antigen unknown. Healthy individuals of Caucasian origin from Russia, aged about 6 to 100, served as donors. The authors ran a second PCR of roughly 6 to 11 cycles using a sample-barcoded 5' primer and a J-beta primer mix. Each cDNA molecule carried a tag from a template-switch adaptor that contained 12 random nucleotides. MiXCR was run by TCRdb on the 5' RACE reads, yielding one entry per CDR3 protein. The sample contains 1.5 million to 2 million distinct CDR3 sequences, around 50% of which appear only once. This specimen comes from a study of blood T cells in healthy people across ages. Germline-derived CDR1 and CDR2 are SGDLS and YYNGEE. The CDR3 runs 13 residues. With 3 bases removed from V and 5 bases from J, the gap between germline ends came to 10 bases. The study's findings and limits: Aged donors had fewer naive CD4+ cells and lower diversity than long-lived donors.

This TCR was recovered from a middle-aged woman in good health. This chain connects TRBV9 to TRBJ2-3; TRBD2 is a possible D gene (7 bases). Sequenced: blood. DNA of the CDR3: TGTGCCAGCAGCGAGGGGGGGCTAGATACGCAGTATTTT. Translation: CASSEGGLDTQYF.